The clone carrying this T cell receptor beta chain has a handful of counts. The sample originates from a study of T cells in Graves' hyperthyroidism and ophthalmopathy. CDR3 size: 16 residues. Unmatched junction bases numbered 10, after V lost 5 bases and J lost 0 bases. Germline V gene data show CDR1 as MNHEY and CDR2 as SVGAGI. TCR beta CDR3 sequences were amplified from RNA transcripts. HTBI primers were the set used in a first-round RT-PCR of the TCR CDR3. TCRdb independently ran MiXCR on the multiplex PCR reads; one entry per CDR3 protein. Of about 840,000 distinct CDR3 sequences listed, 38% were seen once; the top ten hold 8.9%.

Sequencing was performed on blood. The chain combines TRBV6-5 with TRBJ2-7; 7 bases fit TRBD1. This receptor was identified in a man in his late teens or twenties with Graves' hyperthyroidism. As DNA, the CDR3 is TGTGCCAGCAGTCTCCCCAGACAGGGCCTCTCCTACGAGCAGTACTTC. This sequence encodes CASSLPRQGLSYEQYF.